This TCR beta chain was sequenced in a study of T cells in Graves' hyperthyroidism and ophthalmopathy. Study findings and constraints: In the blood, most expanded thyroid clonotypes above 0.001 appeared as well. From stable hyperthyroidism, ophthalmopathy was set apart by a 13 V-J model.

Fresh 10 ml peripheral blood yielded PBMCs. After removal of 7 bases from V and 1 base from J, the junction contained 5 bases not matched to a gene. Germline V gene lookup returns CDR1 WSHSY and CDR2 SAAADI. The CDR3 has 14 amino acids. This clonotype occurred many times. Its antigen is undetermined. Amplified TCR beta CDR3 regions came from RNA transcripts. A first-round RT-PCR of the TCR CDR3 used the HTBI primer set. One entry per CDR3 protein results from TCRdb running MiXCR on the multiplex PCR reads. The data contain approximately 710,000 distinct CDR3 sequences, roughly 17% of them singletons. The sample was blood. The chain has TRBV10-2 and TRBJ1-1; 8 nucleotides agree with TRBD1. This TCR came from a man aged 50-59 years with Graves' hyperthyroidism. The DNA for the CDR3 is TGCGCCAGCAAAGAGGGACAGGAGAACACTGAAGCTTTCTTT. It encodes CASKEGQENTEAFF.